This TCR beta chain comes out of a study of blood T cell repertoires in COVID-19. The V gene end was trimmed by 4 bases and the J gene end by 4 bases; junction bases not matched to a gene: 7. The CDR3 covers 14 residues. CDR1 is SGHRS, CDR2 YFSETQ, per germline. Sequencing used immunoSEQ multiplex PCR; TCRdb keeps in-frame clones, though not all of them. The sample consists of 250,000 to 300,000 clones, 85% to 90% of them appearing once. This clonotype was sampled from a man aged 18 to 29 who had recovered from COVID-19. This rearrangement joins TRBV5-1 to TRBJ1-1; 7 bases line up with TRBD1. Input material: PBMCs or T cells enriched from blood (not recorded which). The CDR3 spells CASSGGQVSTEAFF. The CDR3 DNA follows: TGCGCCAGCAGCGGAGGACAGGTGAGCACTGAAGCTTTCTTT.